This TCR beta chain was identified in a study of blood T cell repertoires in COVID-19. Background on the study: PBMCs, B-cell-depleted T cells, or T cells were the source of the cDNA or gDNA that made up the material.

Followed longitudinally, the Seattle patients had been enrolled during active infection. The repertoire was sequenced with immunoSEQ multiplex PCR; TCRdb's copy has only in-frame clones and lacks some. The sample records roughly 90,000 clones, 70% to 85% being singletons. The germline gives CDR1 SNHLY, CDR2 FYNNEI. V was pared by 6 bases and J by 9 bases, with 17 bases of the junction left unmatched. The CDR3 sequence is 16 residues long. The rearrangement joins TRBV2 to TRBJ1-2, with 9 bases aligning to TRBD1. Sequencing was carried out using peripheral blood. The receptor was isolated from a woman at least 80 years old with COVID-19, enrolled during active disease. The DNA of the CDR3 is TGTGCCAGCAGCGTTCGACTGCCGGGACAGGGTTCCAGCTACACCTTC. Encoded protein: CASSVRLPGQGSSYTF. The full variable domain, completed using reference TRBV2 and TRBJ1-2, is EPEVTQTPSHQVTQMGQEVILRCVPISNHLYFYWYRQILGQKVEFLVSFYNNEISEKSEIFDDQFSVERPDGSNFTLKIRSTKLEDSAMYFCASSVRLPGQGSSYTFGSGTRLTVV.